A single sample gave rise to the 5 T cell receptor beta chains below, sequenced in a study of cytomegalovirus exposure and HLA in healthy donors. This PCR relied on a set of 60 Vbeta primers and 13 Jbeta primers. Some clones are missing from TCRdb's copy, which holds only in-frame ones; the method was immunoSEQ multiplex PCR. Among about 150,000 clones, 70% were seen once, and the ten largest hold 2% to 2.5%. Specimen: PBMCs. The receptors originated from a woman in her sixties in good health and CMV-seropositive.

The V call is TRBV19, the J call TRBJ2-3; 9 bases align to TRBD1. With V trimmed by 3 bases and J by 3 bases, 7 bases remained unmatched. CDR1 is LNHDA and CDR2 is SQIVND in the germline V gene (reference sequence). The CDR3 consists of 16 residues. CDR3 sequence: CASSIRIQGATDTQYF. The CDR3, as DNA: TGTGCCAGTAGTATTAGGATACAGGGGGCTACAGATACGCAGTATTTT. The variable domain in full, completed from reference TRBV19 and TRBJ2-3, reads DGGITQSPKYLFRKEGQNVTLSCEQNLNHDAMYWYRQDPGQGLRLIYYSQIVNDFQKGDIAEGYSVSREKKESFPLTVTSAQKNPTAFYLCASSIRIQGATDTQYFGPGTRLTVL.

V gene TRBV4-1 combines with J gene TRBJ2-3; D perhaps matches TRBD1 (6 bases). The germline V and J ends were trimmed by 2 bases and 0 bases, with 12 bases remaining between them. The CDR3 runs to 16 residues. Looked up from germline, CDR1 is MGHRA and CDR2 is YSYEKL. The CDR3: CASSQQGKRSTDTQYF. DNA for the CDR3: TGCGCCAGCAGCCAACAGGGGAAACGAAGCACAGATACGCAGTATTTT.

The chain couples TRBV4-1 to TRBJ1-2; TRBD1 matches at 7 bases. The CDR3 totals 14 residues. Germline assignment: CDR1 MGHRA and CDR2 YSYEKL. The ends lost 3 bases at V and 5 bases at J; junction bases unmatched: 6. CDR3 coding DNA: TGCGCCAGCAGCCATCCCGACAGGGATTATGGCTACACCTTC. Residues: CASSHPDRDYGYTF.

The rearrangement links TRBV11-3 to TRBJ2-2; 7 bases agree with TRBD1. CDR3 size: 15 residues. J lost 4 bases, V lost 1 base, and 3 bases had no gene match. Germline loops: CDR1 SGHNT, CDR2 YENEEA. Here the CDR3 DNA reads TGTGCCAGCAGCTTAGGGGACAGACCCACCGGGGAGCTGTTTTTT. It codes for CASSLGDRPTGELFF.

This sequence joins TRBV6-1 and TRBJ2-7; D gene uncertain. This CDR3 is built from 13 residues. The V end was cut by 2 bases, the J end by 3 bases, with 8 bases between. The V gene's germline CDR1 is MNHNS and CDR2 SASEGT. The CDR3: CASSESRNYEQYF. CDR3 coding DNA: TGTGCCAGCAGTGAATCGCGGAACTACGAGCAGTACTTC.